This entry lists 2 T cell receptor delta chains sequenced from one sample in a study of gamma-delta T cells after stem cell transplantation. TCRdb reprocessed the RT-PCR reads using CATT. The repertoire consists of about 2,400 delta-chain clones, with around 21% occurring once and the leading ten covering 20% to 25%. Sample: gamma-delta T cells. These receptors came from a human donor. It is not recorded whose cells these are; they may come from a transplant donor.

This clone is medium-sized by share. CDR3 nucleotides: TGTGCCTGTGGCTTCTACGACTGGGGGATACGTCAGTACACCGATAAACTCATCTTT. Protein: CACGFYDWGIRQYTDKLIF. The rearrangement joins TRDV2 to TRDJ1; 13 nucleotides align to TRDD3. The CDR3 extends over 19 amino acids. Trimming took 5 bases from V and 0 from J; bases not matched to a gene: 14. In germline, CDR1 is GEAIGNYY, CDR2 EKD.

This clone is judged medium-sized (0.01 to 0.1%). The chain links TRDV2 to TRDJ1, with 13 nucleotides matching TRDD3. Germline-derived CDR1 and CDR2 are GEAIGNYY and EKD. V shed 0 bases, J shed 3 bases, and the junction held 18 bases outside the gene matches. This CDR3 has 21 residues. The CDR3 sequence: CACDTARYWGIRRMDPDKLIF. The CDR3 DNA is TGTGCCTGTGACACCGCCAGGTACTGGGGGATACGAAGGATGGACCCCGATAAACTCATCTTT.